This T cell receptor beta chain was recovered during a study of OX40 agonist ivuxolimab in advanced cancers. Data came from immunoSEQ multiplex PCR; TCRdb stores just in-frame clones and leaves some out. Among approximately 75,000 clones listed, roughly three quarters were seen once. The CDR3 covers 12 residues. From germline, CDR1 is SGHTA and CDR2 FQGNSA. V was shortened by 2 bases and J by 2 bases, with 0 bases between the two germline ends. This clone was observed a few times. Material: CD4+ or CD8+ T cells sorted from blood, obtained in a trial of the OX40 agonist ivuxolimab. V and J are TRBV7-2 and TRBJ2-2; unclear D gene. This sequence was found in an adult with an advanced solid tumor such as melanoma, head and neck, liver or kidney cancer. The CDR3 region is CASSLNTGELFF. The CDR3 DNA follows: TGTGCCAGCAGCTTAAACACCGGGGAGCTGTTTTTT.